This T cell receptor beta chain was observed in a study of T cell responses to AZD1222 COVID-19 vaccine (dated by TCRdb to the early 2020s). Regarding the complete study: A total of more than 230 trial participants underwent TCR sequencing, of whom nearly 210 received two doses of AZD1222 and about 25 received two doses of the MenACWY control vaccine. Trial participants were enrolled by age into subgroups of 18-55, 56-69 and 70-plus years, and around 150, 29 and 61 TCR-sequenced participants, respectively, were included in these subgroups. What the authors observed across the whole study: The 56-69-year group was small, and its depth increase did not reach significance, likely because of low power. Reportedly, almost half of the unique spike-specific TCRs recognized epitopes lying outside the regions that are mutated in the B.1.351 and B.1.1.7 variants. Only five to seven AZD1222 recipients were SARS-CoV-2 seropositive at baseline, limiting conclusions about previously exposed vaccinees. Participants were mostly white British, with more females than males. The authors suggested clonal diversity may have been underestimated. Because no day 14 peak-response samples were available, repertoires were characterized only after the peak T cell response. After two AZD1222 doses, spike-specific TCR breadth and depth were significantly higher than at day 0 and than in MenACWY recipients. Vaccine-associated CD4 TCRs spanned the whole spike protein, with dominant responses in regions 160-218 and 743-854.

The CDR3 regions of human TCRbeta chains were analyzed by immunosequencing. In the original analysis: TCRs in the repertoires were compared against a reference library of SARS-CoV-2-specific TCRs that had been generated with the MIRA antigen-specificity platform. Breadth meant the fraction of unique TCRs that were SARS-CoV-2-associated, whereas depth meant the fraction of total T cells that were SARS-CoV-2-associated. Using the MIRA data, each spike-specific TCR was mapped to the spike region that the TCR reacts to and placed in a CD4 or CD8 class. Log10-transformed breadth and depth values were compared by one-way ANOVA with Sidak's multiple comparisons tests. Held by TCRdb, this immuneACCESS table contains in-frame sequences only and omits some clones. Under half of the omission traces to an unresolved V gene where checked; the cause of the rest is unknown. That table is the source of V, J and clone size, and D and trimming were worked out from the DNA. The sample table lists tens of thousands of clones, 75% to 90% of them with a count of one. The biggest ten clones account for around 20% of the sample.

Reading from cysteine to phenylalanine, the CDR3 counts 14 amino acids. Only CDR3 DNA is held: 42 bases, read in frame from base 1. Unmatched junction bases come to 10, with V trimmed by 5 bases and J by 7 bases. CDR1 SQVTM and CDR2 ANQGSEA were looked up in the germline V gene. On this clone itself: Its antigen is currently not known. Base qualities are missing; no much larger clone stands one base away.

The time point label for this specimen denotes: baseline before first vaccination. Read against the paper, the sample's treatment or condition label means: meningococcal conjugate vaccine given as trial control. Samples from vaccinated people were obtained from the UK trials COV001 and COV002, which included a single-blind randomized controlled phase 2/3 trial of AZD1222 (ChAdOx1 nCoV-19) in healthy adults. Trial participant PBMC samples were collected at day 0 and day 28 after the second dose for TCRbeta chain sequencing. The sequence links TRBV29-1 to TRBJ2-7; 11 bases in between match TRBD1. This receptor was obtained from an adult in good health. The starting material was peripheral blood, obtained on day 0 of MenACWY control vaccination. This receptor has the CDR3 CSVLKGTGGWEQYF. The nucleotide sequence is given as TGCAGCGTTCTCAAAGGGACAGGGGGGTGGGAGCAGTACTTC.